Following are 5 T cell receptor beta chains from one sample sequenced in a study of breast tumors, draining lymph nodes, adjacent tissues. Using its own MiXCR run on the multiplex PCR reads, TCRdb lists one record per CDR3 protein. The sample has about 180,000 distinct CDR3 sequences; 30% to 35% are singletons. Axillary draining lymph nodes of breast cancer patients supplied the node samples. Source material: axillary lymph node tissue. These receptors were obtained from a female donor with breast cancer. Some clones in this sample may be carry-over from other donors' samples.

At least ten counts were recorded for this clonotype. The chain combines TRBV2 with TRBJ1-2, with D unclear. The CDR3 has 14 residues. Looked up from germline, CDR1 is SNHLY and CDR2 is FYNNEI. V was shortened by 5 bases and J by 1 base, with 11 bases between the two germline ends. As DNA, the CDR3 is TGTGCCAGCAGTTTGGGCAGGCTTAACTATGGCTACACCTTC. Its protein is CASSLGRLNYGYTF.

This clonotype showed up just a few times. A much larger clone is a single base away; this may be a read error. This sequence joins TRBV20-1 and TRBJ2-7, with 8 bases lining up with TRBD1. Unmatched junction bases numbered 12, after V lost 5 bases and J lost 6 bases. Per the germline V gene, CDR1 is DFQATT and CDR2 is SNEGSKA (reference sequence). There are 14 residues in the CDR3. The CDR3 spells CSAQRTGTRTEQYF. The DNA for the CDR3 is TGCAGTGCTCAACGGACAGGGACGAGGACCGAGCAGTACTTC.

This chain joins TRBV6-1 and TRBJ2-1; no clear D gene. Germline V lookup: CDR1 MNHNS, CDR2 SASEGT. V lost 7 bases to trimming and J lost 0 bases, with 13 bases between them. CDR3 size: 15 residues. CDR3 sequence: CASTPWADSYNEQFF. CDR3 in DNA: TGTGCCAGCACCCCTTGGGCGGACTCCTACAATGAGCAGTTCTTC.

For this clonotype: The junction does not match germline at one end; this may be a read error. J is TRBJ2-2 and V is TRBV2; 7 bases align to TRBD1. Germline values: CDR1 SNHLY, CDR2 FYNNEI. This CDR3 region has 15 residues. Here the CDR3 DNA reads TGTGCCAGCAGCGGGGACAGATTGCACACCGGGGAGCTGTCTTGG. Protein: CASSGDRLHTGELSW.

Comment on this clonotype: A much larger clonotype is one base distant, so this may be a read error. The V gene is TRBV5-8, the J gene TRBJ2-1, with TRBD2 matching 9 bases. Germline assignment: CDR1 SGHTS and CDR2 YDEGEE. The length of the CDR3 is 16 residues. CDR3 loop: CAGSELGLAGYNEQFF. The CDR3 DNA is TGTGCCGGCAGCGAGCTGGGGCTAGCGGGATACAATGAGCAGTTCTTC.